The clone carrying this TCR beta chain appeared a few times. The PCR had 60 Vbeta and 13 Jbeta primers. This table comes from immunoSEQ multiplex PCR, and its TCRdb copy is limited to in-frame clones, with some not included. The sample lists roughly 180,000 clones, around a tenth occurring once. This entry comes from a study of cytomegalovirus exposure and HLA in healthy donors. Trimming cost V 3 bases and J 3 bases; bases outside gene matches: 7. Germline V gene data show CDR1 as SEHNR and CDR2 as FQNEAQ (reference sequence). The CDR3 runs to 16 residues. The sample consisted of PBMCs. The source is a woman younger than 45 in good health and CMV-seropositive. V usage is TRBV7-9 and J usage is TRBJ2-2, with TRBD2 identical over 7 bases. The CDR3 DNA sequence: TGTGCCAGCAGCTTGGATGGCGCGGGGGACACCGGGGAGCTGTTTTTT. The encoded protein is CASSLDGAGDTGELFF.